This T cell receptor beta chain is from a study of shared clonotypes between healthy human individuals. Looking at the study overall: A couple of women and a few men aged 18 to 49 made up the donors. Points from the study as a whole: Despite large depth, rarefaction showed incomplete sorted-subset sequencing.

It was across several immunoSEQ plates that each subset's genomic DNA was evenly split. It was 200 ng DNA, around 33,000 T cell genomes, that sorted-subset replicate PCRs used. Here immunoSEQ multiplex PCR was the method, and the copy in TCRdb shows in-frame clones only, minus some. Of about a million clones in the sample, 70% to 85% are singletons; the top ten hold over 0.8%. Trimming cost V 4 bases and J 3 bases, with 9 bases left between them. This CDR3 has 13 amino acids. Looked up from germline, CDR1 is SNHLY and CDR2 is FYNNEI. With regard to this clone: Its antigen remains unidentified.

This clonotype was obtained from a young man in good health. Some clones in this sample may be carry-over from other donors' samples. The chain employs TRBV2 and TRBJ2-5; no definite D call. The sample consisted of memory CD4+ T cells from PBMCs. Subset specified: CD45RA-negative fraction. Here the CDR3 DNA reads TGTGCCAGCAGTGTTAACAGAGAAGAGACCCAGTACTTC. Its translation is CASSVNREETQYF.